This T cell receptor (beta chain) was recorded in a study of chemoradiotherapy in HPV16-positive cancers. The CDR3 is made up of 16 amino acids. V lost 4 bases, J lost 12 bases, and 24 bases lay in between. Germline CDR1 is SEHNR and CDR2 is FQNEAQ (reference sequence). The repertoire was sequenced with immunoSEQ multiplex PCR; TCRdb's copy has only in-frame clones and lacks some. Of around 30,000 clones listed, over 80% are singletons. The sample in question was blood, obtained from a patient who underwent chemoradiotherapy. The V call is TRBV7-9, the J call TRBJ1-4; tentative D call: TRBD1 (6 bases). The TCR was taken from a human donor with HPV-associated anogenital cancer. CDR3 sequence: CASSSPRTVGESELFF. Here the CDR3 DNA reads TGTGCCAGCAGCTCACCACGGACAGTAGGAGAGTCCGAACTGTTTTTT. Full variable domain (remainder filled in from reference TRBV7-9 and TRBJ1-4): DTGVSQNPRHKITKRGQNVTFRCDPISEHNRLYWYRQTLGQGPEFLTYFQNEAQLEKSRLLSDRFSAERPKGSFSTLEIQRTEQGDSAMYLCASSSPRTVGESELFFGSGTQLSVL.